This T cell receptor (beta chain) was obtained from a study of CD8 T cells in ankylosing spondylitis. This CDR3 has 14 amino acids. Germline CDR1 and CDR2: SQVTM and ANQGSEA. Quantitative 5'-RACE with molecular barcodes was used to make the TCR beta libraries. TCRdb itself ran the 5' RACE reads through MiXCR, one entry per CDR3 protein. The sample includes about 350,000 distinct CDR3 sequences, approximately 20% of them seen just once. Notes on this clonotype: One end of the junction varies from germline; a read error may be responsible.

This sequence was found in a male donor with ankylosing spondylitis or in good health (not recorded which). V is TRBV29-1 and J is TRBJ1-1, with D perhaps matching TRBD1 (5 bases). The sequenced sample consisted of blood, either unsorted or a sorted T cell fraction (not recorded which). This CDR3 reads CSVEEGPLGTEAFF. DNA of the CDR3: TGCAGCGTCGAAGAGGGGCCCCTGGGCACTGAAGCTTTCTTT.